This is a list of T cell receptor beta chains from one sample in a study of cytomegalovirus exposure and HLA in healthy donors. The method was immunoSEQ multiplex PCR; TCRdb's version includes in-frame clones alone and lacks a portion of them. The data contain 150,000 or so clones, about 76% of them seen just once; the ten biggest clones take up approximately 8%. Sequencing was carried out using PBMCs. The receptors were gathered from a man aged 30 to 39 in good health and CMV-seropositive. Each CDR3 is given with its conserved first and last residue. A D gene is named only where the DNA matches it firmly. Some rows mark clone size as missing; the rest say once, few, many or name a class of expanded clone.

few	TRBD1	TRBJ2-7	TRBV5-1	CASSLGRTGINEQYF	TGCGCCAGCAGCTTGGGGCGGACAGGGATAAACGAGCAGTACTTC
NA	NA	TRBJ2-7	TRBV7-3	CASSLLGTETYEQYF	TGTGCCAGCAGCCTCCTTGGGACTGAGACCTACGAGCAGTACTTC
once	NA	TRBJ2-7	TRBV29-1	CSVEMGAGSYEQYF	TGCAGCGTTGAAATGGGGGCAGGGAGCTACGAGCAGTACTTC
NA	TRBD2	TRBJ2-1	TRBV9	CASSVEAGGPLNEQFF	TGTGCCAGCAGCGTTGAAGCGGGAGGGCCCCTCAATGAGCAGTTCTTC
once	TRBD1	TRBJ1-2	TRBV28	CASSLSQGSNYGYTF	TGTGCCAGCAGTTTATCACAGGGGTCTAACTATGGCTACACCTTC
once	NA	TRBJ2-1	TRBV28	CASSPPGYEQFF	TGTGCCAGCAGTCCCCCGGGGTATGAGCAGTTCTTC
NA	NA	TRBJ1-6	TRBV27	CASSPGGSPLHF	TGTGCCAGCAGTCCGGGAGGGTCACCCCTCCACTTT
few	NA	TRBJ2-1	TRBV11-3	CASSLDSTHEQFF	TGTGCCAGCAGCTTAGATTCGACTCATGAGCAGTTCTTC
few	NA	TRBJ1-4	TRBV28	CASSFPSQGANEKLFF	TGTGCCAGCAGTTTCCCCTCCCAAGGGGCTAATGAAAAACTGTTTTTT
NA	NA	TRBJ2-2	TRBV6-5	CASSYQVTNTGELFF	TGTGCCAGCAGTTACCAGGTGACGAACACCGGGGAGCTGTTTTTT
NA	NA	TRBJ2-1	TRBV29-1	CSVGTDTSYNEQFF	TGCAGCGTTGGGACGGACACAAGCTACAATGAGCAGTTCTTC
NA	NA	TRBJ1-3	TRBV7-2	CASSYSGNTIYF	TGTGCCAGCAGTTACTCTGGAAACACCATATATTTT
NA	NA	TRBJ1-3	TRBV4-1	CASSQDGRGSGNTIYF	TGCGCCAGCAGCCAAGATGGGAGGGGCTCTGGAAACACCATATATTTT
NA	NA	TRBJ2-5	TRBV2	CASSGVAEETQYF	TGTGCCAGCAGCGGAGTGGCAGAAGAGACCCAGTACTTC
NA	TRBD1	TRBJ2-5	TRBV11-2	CASSFPGGGETQYF	TGTGCCAGCAGCTTTCCAGGGGGCGGAGAGACCCAGTACTTC
once	TRBD2	TRBJ2-7	TRBV7-7	CASSLVQREGYEQYF	TGTGCTAGCAGCCTCGTACAGCGGGAGGGCTACGAGCAGTACTTC
NA	NA	TRBJ1-4	TRBV5-8	CATLQGFSEKLFF	TGTGCCACTTTACAGGGCTTTAGTGAAAAACTGTTTTTT
NA	TRBD1	TRBJ1-2	TRBV9	CASSQGQEYGYTF	TGTGCCAGCAGCCAGGGACAGGAGTATGGCTACACCTTC
NA	NA	TRBJ1-2	TRBV6-1	CASSFTAYGYTF	TGTGCCAGCAGTTTCACAGCATATGGCTACACCTTC
NA	TRBD1	TRBJ1-5	TRBV5-6	CASSLGTGRQPQHF	TGTGCCAGCAGCTTGGGGACAGGGCGTCAGCCCCAGCATTTT
NA	TRBD1	TRBJ2-3	TRBV30	CAWSVADRDPTDTQYF	TGTGCCTGGAGTGTAGCGGACAGGGACCCCACAGATACGCAGTATTTT
NA	TRBD1	TRBJ1-2	TRBV30	CAWKLGYRGSYGYTF	TGTGCCTGGAAGTTGGGCTACAGGGGTAGCTATGGCTACACCTTC
once	TRBD2	TRBJ2-7	TRBV7-9	CASRSEGGSEQYF	TGTGCCAGCAGGAGCGAGGGAGGGAGCGAGCAGTACTTC
NA	NA	TRBJ1-1	TRBV11-2	CASSLGAGNTEAFF	TGTGCCAGCAGCTTAGGGGCGGGGAACACTGAAGCTTTCTTT
NA	TRBD1	TRBJ2-7	TRBV6-1	CASSPERGQTYEQYF	TGTGCCAGCAGCCCTGAAAGGGGACAGACGTACGAGCAGTACTTC
few	TRBD1	TRBJ1-1	TRBV5-4	CASSQGTGGSTEAFF	TGTGCCAGCAGCCAAGGGACAGGGGGTAGCACTGAAGCTTTCTTT
NA	NA	TRBJ1-6	TRBV2	CATTGESSYNSPLHF	TGTGCCACCACAGGCGAGAGCTCCTATAATTCACCCCTCCACTTT
NA	TRBD1	TRBJ1-4	TRBV19	CASSTGQGDMIKLFF	TGTGCCAGTAGCACGGGACAGGGGGACATGATCAAACTGTTTTTT
NA	NA	TRBJ1-1	TRBV27	CASSLGPNTEAFF	TGTGCCAGCAGTTTAGGGCCGAACACTGAAGCTTTCTTT
NA	TRBD1	TRBJ1-2	TRBV5-1	CASSFRQGDGYTF	TGCGCCAGCAGCTTCCGACAGGGAGATGGCTACACCTTC
NA	TRBD2	TRBJ2-5	TRBV28	CASSPPSGRAESSHVTQYF	TGTGCCAGCAGTCCCCCTAGCGGGAGGGCCGAATCTTCACACGTGACCCAGTACTTC
NA	NA	TRBJ1-1	TRBV5-8	CASSRPRGGGEAFF	TGTGCCAGCAGCCGTCCGCGGGGAGGAGGTGAAGCTTTCTTT
NA	NA	TRBJ2-3	TRBV6-4	CASSDGLADTDTQYF	TGTGCCAGCAGTGACGGTTTAGCGGACACAGATACGCAGTATTTT
NA	NA	TRBJ1-4	TRBV9	CASSRQASPTNEKLFF	TGTGCCAGCAGCCGACAGGCTTCCCCAACTAATGAAAAACTGTTTTTT
NA	TRBD2	TRBJ2-7	TRBV30	CAWRSTRLAGLYEQYF	TGTGCCTGGAGAAGTACTCGACTAGCGGGTCTCTACGAGCAGTACTTC
few	NA	TRBJ2-1	TRBV12-5	CASGLELAEQFF	TGTGCTAGTGGTTTGGAGTTGGCTGAGCAGTTCTTC
NA	NA	TRBJ1-1	TRBV5-6	CASSYSSGNTEAFF	TGTGCCAGCAGTTATTCCTCAGGGAACACTGAAGCTTTCTTT
NA	NA	TRBJ2-3	TRBV10-3	CAISGLGTDTQYF	TGTGCCATCAGTGGACTAGGCACAGATACGCAGTATTTT
NA	TRBD1	TRBJ2-7	TRBV11-3	CASSPTGTAISGQYF	TGTGCCAGCAGCCCGACCGGGACAGCCATCTCAGGGCAGTACTTC
once	NA	TRBJ1-4	TRBV27	CASSLGLGGEKLFF	TGTGCCAGCAGTTTAGGGCTGGGGGGTGAAAAACTGTTTTTT
NA	NA	TRBJ2-5	TRBV30	CAGGGSGLFETQYF	TGTGCCGGGGGCGGTAGCGGGTTATTTGAGACCCAGTACTTC
NA	TRBD2	TRBJ2-7	TRBV5-1	CASSLTWTSGRSYEQYF	TGCGCCAGCAGCTTGACTTGGACTAGCGGCCGATCCTACGAGCAGTACTTC
NA	NA	TRBJ2-5	TRBV4-2	CAIIPGYRQETQYF	TGTGCCATTATCCCAGGGTACCGTCAAGAGACCCAGTACTTC
NA	TRBD2	TRBJ2-3	TRBV7-8	CASSLAGLAGERHTQYF	TGTGCCAGCAGCTTAGCGGGGCTAGCGGGGGAGAGACATACGCAGTATTTT
NA	TRBD2	TRBJ2-5	TRBV5-1	CASSLGTSGQETQYF	TGCGCCAGCAGCTTGGGTACTAGCGGCCAAGAGACCCAGTACTTC
few	NA	TRBJ1-6	TRBV5-6	CASSLTAGGNSPLHF	TGTGCCAGCAGCTTGACGGCCGGAGGGAATTCACCCCTCCACTTT
NA	TRBD1	TRBJ1-5	TRBV27	CASSNTGGSQPQHF	TGTGCCAGCAGCAATACAGGGGGCAGTCAGCCCCAGCATTTT
NA	NA	TRBJ1-1	TRBV27	CASSLSVNTEAFF	TGTGCCAGCAGTCTAAGTGTGAACACTGAAGCTTTCTTT
NA	NA	TRBJ2-7	TRBV9	CASSVADRDTYEQYF	TGTGCCAGCAGCGTAGCGGACAGAGATACCTACGAGCAGTACTTC
NA	NA	TRBJ2-6	TRBV28	CAISHSRDFPPGANVLTF	TGTGCCATCTCGCATTCTAGGGACTTCCCCCCTGGGGCCAACGTCCTGACTTTC
NA	TRBD2	TRBJ2-1	TRBV12-5	CASGKRGSSYNEQFF	TGTGCTAGTGGCAAGCGGGGGAGCTCCTACAATGAGCAGTTCTTC
NA	TRBD2	TRBJ2-1	TRBV9	CASSGPGTSGRGAYNEQFF	TGTGCCAGCAGCGGACCCGGGACTAGCGGGAGAGGCGCCTACAATGAGCAGTTCTTC
NA	TRBD1	TRBJ1-3	TRBV12-5	CASGLGTGFEGNTIYF	TGTGCTAGTGGTTTGGGGACAGGATTCGAGGGAAACACCATATATTTT
NA	TRBD1	TRBJ1-6	TRBV25-1	CASSSLGTGSSPLHF	TGTGCCAGCAGCTCCCTTGGGACAGGCTCTTCACCCCTCCACTTT